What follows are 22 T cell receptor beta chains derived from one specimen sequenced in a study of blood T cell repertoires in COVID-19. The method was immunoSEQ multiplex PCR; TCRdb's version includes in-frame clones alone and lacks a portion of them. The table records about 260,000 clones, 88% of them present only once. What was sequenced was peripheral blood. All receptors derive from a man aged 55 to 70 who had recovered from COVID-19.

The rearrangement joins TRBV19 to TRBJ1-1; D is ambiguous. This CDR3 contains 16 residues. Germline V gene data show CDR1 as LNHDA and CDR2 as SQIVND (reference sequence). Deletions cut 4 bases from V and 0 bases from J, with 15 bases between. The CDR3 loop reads CASSTGPGGLNTEAFF. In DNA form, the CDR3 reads TGTGCCAGTAGTACGGGCCCCGGAGGACTGAACACTGAAGCTTTCTTT.

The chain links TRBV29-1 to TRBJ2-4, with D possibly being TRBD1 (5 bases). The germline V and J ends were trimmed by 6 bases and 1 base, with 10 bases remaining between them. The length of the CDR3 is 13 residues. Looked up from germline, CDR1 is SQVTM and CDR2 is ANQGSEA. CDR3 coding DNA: TGCAGCGTGACCAGGGATGCCAAAAACATTCAGTACTTC. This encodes CSVTRDAKNIQYF.

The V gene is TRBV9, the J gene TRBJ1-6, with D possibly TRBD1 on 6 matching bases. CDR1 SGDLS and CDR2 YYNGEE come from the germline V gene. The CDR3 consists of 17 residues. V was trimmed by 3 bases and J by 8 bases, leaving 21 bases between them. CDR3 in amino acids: CASSGAAGASEYSPLHF. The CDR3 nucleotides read TGTGCCAGCAGCGGAGCCGCAGGGGCATCTGAGTATTCACCCCTCCACTTT.

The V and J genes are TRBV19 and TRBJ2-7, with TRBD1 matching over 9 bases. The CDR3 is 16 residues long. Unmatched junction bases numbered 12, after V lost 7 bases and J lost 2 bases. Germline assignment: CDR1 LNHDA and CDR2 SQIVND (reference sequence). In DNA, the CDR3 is TGTGCCAGTACCAATCTGGGGGGACAGGGTCCCTACGAGCAGTACTTC. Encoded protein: CASTNLGGQGPYEQYF.

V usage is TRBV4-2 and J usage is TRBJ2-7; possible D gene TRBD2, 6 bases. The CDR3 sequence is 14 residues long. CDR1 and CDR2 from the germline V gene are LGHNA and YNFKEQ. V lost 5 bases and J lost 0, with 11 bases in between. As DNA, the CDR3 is TGTGCCAGCAGCGGGGACTTCAGCTCCTACGAGCAGTACTTC. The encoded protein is CASSGDFSSYEQYF.

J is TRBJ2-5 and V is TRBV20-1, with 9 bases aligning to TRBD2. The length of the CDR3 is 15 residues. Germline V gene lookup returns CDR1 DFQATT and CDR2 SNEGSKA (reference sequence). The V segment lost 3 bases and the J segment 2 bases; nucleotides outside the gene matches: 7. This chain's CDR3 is CSASSLAGVQETQYF. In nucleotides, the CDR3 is TGCAGTGCTAGTTCCTTAGCGGGGGTGCAAGAGACCCAGTACTTC.

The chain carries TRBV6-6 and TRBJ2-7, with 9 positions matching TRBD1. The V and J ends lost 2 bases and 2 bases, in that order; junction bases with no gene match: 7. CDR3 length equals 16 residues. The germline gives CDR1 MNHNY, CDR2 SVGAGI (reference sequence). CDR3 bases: TGTGCCAGCAGTTACGGACCTCGGACAGGGGCCTACGAGCAGTACTTC. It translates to CASSYGPRTGAYEQYF.

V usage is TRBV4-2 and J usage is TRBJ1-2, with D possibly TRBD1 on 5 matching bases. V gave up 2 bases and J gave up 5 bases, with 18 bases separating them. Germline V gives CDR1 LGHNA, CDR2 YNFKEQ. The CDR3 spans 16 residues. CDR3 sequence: CASSQQGDATVYGYTF. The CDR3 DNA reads TGTGCCAGCAGCCAACAGGGCGACGCAACGGTATATGGCTACACCTTC.

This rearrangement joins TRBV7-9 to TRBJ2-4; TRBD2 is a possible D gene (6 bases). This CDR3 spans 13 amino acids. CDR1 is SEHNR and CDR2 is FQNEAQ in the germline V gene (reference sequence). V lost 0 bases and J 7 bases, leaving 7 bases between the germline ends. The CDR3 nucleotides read TGTGCCAGCAGCTTAGCCGCGGGGAACATTCAGTACTTC. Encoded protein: CASSLAAGNIQYF.

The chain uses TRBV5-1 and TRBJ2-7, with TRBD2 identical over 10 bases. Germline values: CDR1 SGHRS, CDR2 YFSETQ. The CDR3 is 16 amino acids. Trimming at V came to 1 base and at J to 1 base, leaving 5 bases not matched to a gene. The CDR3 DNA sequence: TGCGCCAGCAGCTTGCCTAGCGGGGGTTTTTCCTACGAGCAGTACTTC. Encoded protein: CASSLPSGGFSYEQYF. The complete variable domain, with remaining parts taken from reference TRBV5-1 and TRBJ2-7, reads KAGVTQTPRYLIKTRGQQVTLSCSPISGHRSVSWYQQTPGQGLQFLFEYFSETQRNKGNFPGRFSGRQFSNSRSEMNVSTLELGDSALYLCASSLPSGGFSYEQYFGPGTRLTVT.

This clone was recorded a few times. The CDR3 DNA reads TGTGCCAGCAGCCATCAGGGGCTCCCGGGTAATTCACCCCTCCACTTT. The encoded protein is CASSHQGLPGNSPLHF. V and J are TRBV7-9 and TRBJ1-6; tentatively, D is TRBD1 (6 bases). Germline CDR1 is SEHNR and CDR2 is FQNEAQ (reference sequence). V lost 5 bases and J lost 6, with 17 bases in between. This CDR3 is 16 amino acids long.

The DNA for the CDR3 is TGTGCCAGCAGTTCTGACTTTTACGAGCAGTACTTC. It is translated as CASSSDFYEQYF. The V and J genes are TRBV6-9 and TRBJ2-7, with D uncertain. Per germline, CDR1 MNHGY and CDR2 SVAAGI. Trimming shortened V by 4 bases and J by 4 bases, and 8 bases separated the two germline ends. The CDR3 has 12 amino acids.

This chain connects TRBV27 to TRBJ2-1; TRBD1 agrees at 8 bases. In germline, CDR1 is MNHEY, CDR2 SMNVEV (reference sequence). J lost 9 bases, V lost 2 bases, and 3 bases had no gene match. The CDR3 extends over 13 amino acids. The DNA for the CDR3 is TGTGCCAGCAGTTTAACCAGGGGGCGTGAGCAGTTCTTC. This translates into CASSLTRGREQFF.

The CDR3 DNA reads TGTGCCAGCAGCAAACTAGCGGGGGGCTACGAGCAGTACTTC. This encodes CASSKLAGGYEQYF. The chain carries TRBV11-2 and TRBJ2-7; TRBD2 matches 12 bases. After removal of 5 bases from V and 3 bases from J, the junction contained 2 bases not matched to a gene. This CDR3 has 14 residues. Germline V CDR1 and CDR2: SGHAT, FQNNGV.

DNA of the CDR3: TGTGCCAGCTCACCATCGACAGCAATGAACACTGAAGCTTTCTTT. This translates into CASSPSTAMNTEAFF. The chain uses TRBV18 and TRBJ1-1; weak D call: TRBD1 (5 bases). CDR3 length equals 15 residues. The ends were cut back, 2 bases at V and 0 bases at J, with 10 bases in the middle. Germline V gene sequence: CDR1 KGHSH, CDR2 LQKENI.

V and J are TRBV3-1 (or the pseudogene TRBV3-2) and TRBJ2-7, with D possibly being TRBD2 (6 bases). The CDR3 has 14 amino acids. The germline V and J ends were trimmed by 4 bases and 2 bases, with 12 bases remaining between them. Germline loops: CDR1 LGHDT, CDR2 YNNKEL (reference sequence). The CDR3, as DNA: TGTGCCAGCAGCCGGAGGGACGGAGCCTACGAGCAGTACTTC. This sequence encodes CASSRRDGAYEQYF.

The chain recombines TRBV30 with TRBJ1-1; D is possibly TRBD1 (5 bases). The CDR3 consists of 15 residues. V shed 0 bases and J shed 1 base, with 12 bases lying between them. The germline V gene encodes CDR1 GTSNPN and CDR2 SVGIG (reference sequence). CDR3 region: CAWSVLGVQNTEAFF. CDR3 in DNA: TGTGCCTGGAGTGTATTAGGGGTCCAGAACACTGAAGCTTTCTTT.

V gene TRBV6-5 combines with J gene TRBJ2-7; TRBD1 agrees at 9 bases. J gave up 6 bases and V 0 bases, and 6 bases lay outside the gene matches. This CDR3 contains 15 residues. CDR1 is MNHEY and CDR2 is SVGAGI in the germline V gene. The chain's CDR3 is CASSYSRDRVSEQYF. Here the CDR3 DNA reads TGTGCCAGCAGTTACTCCCGGGACAGGGTAAGCGAGCAGTACTTC.

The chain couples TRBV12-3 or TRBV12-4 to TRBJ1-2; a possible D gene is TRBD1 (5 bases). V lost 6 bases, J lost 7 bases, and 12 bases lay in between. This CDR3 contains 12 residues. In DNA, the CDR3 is TGTGCCAGCAGCCCAGACAGTTCTGGCTACACCTTC. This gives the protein CASSPDSSGYTF.

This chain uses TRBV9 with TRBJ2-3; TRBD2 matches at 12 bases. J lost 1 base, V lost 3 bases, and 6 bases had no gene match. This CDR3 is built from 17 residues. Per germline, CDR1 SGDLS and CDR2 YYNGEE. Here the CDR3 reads CASSARLAGVGTDTQYF. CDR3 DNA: TGTGCCAGCAGCGCCCGACTAGCGGGGGTTGGCACAGATACGCAGTATTTT.

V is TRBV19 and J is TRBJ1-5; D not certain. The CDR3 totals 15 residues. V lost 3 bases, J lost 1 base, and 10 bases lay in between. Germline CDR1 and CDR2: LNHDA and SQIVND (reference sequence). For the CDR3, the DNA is TGTGCCAGTAGTATCGGCGGGTGGAGCAATCAGCCCCAGCATTTT. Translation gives CASSIGGWSNQPQHF.

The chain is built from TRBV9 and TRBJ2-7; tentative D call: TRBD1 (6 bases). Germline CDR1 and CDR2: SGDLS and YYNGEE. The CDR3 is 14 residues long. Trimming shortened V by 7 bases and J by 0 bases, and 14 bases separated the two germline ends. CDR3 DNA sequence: TGTGCCAGCGGCCCACAGGGAAGCTCCTACGAGCAGTACTTC. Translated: CASGPQGSSYEQYF.